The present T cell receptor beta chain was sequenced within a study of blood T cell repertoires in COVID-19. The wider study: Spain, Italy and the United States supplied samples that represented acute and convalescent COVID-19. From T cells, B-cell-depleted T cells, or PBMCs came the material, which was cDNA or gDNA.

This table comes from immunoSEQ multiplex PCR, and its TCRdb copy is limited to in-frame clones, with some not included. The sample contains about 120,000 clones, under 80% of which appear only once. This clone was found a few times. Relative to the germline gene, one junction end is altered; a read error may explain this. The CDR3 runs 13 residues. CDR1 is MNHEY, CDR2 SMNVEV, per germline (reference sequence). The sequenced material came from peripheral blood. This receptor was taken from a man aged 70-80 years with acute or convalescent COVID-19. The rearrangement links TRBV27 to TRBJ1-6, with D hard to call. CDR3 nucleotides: TGTGCCAGCAGTTCCGGGTATAGTTCACCCCTCCACTTT. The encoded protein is CASSSGYSSPLHF.